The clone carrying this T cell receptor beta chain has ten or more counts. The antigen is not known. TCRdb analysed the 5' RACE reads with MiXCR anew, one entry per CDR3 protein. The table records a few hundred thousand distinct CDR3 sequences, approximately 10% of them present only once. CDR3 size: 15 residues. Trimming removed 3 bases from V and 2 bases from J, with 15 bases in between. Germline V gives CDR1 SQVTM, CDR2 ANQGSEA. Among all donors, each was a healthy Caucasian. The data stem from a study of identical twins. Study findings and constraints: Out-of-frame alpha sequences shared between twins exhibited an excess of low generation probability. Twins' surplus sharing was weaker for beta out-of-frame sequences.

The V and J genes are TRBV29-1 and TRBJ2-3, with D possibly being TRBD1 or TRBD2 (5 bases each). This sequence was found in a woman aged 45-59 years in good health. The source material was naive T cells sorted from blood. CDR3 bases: TGCAGCGTTGACTCTTCAGGGACGAACACAGATACGCAGTATTTT. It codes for CSVDSSGTNTDTQYF.